This section outlines one T cell receptor beta chain sequence together with its context. Its cognate antigen is unknown. The length of the CDR3 is 15 residues. Germline CDR1 SGHRS, CDR2 YFSETQ. V was pared by 6 bases and J by 6 bases, with 19 bases between. The data were taken from a study of identical twins. TCRdb fed the 5' RACE reads into MiXCR, producing one record per CDR3 protein. Of roughly 500,000 distinct CDR3 sequences in the sample, around 20% were seen once. General observations from the study: Not following the same donors, the study drew its conclusions from cross-sectional statistical analysis.

These records were also assigned to another study, of T cells expressing NK-cell markers.

The chain couples TRBV5-1 to TRBJ2-1; TRBD1 might be the D (5 bases). This TCR was sampled from a woman between 18 and 29 years old in good health. The sequenced material came from CD4+ T cells sorted from blood. The CDR3 DNA sequence: TGCGCCAGCAAGGGTAGGGGTCGATGGGGCAATGAGCAGTTCTTC. Residues: CASKGRGRWGNEQFF. Full variable domain (rest looked up from reference TRBV5-1 and TRBJ2-1): KAGVTQTPRYLIKTRGQQVTLSCSPISGHRSVSWYQQTPGQGLQFLFEYFSETQRNKGNFPGRFSGRQFSNSRSEMNVSTLELGDSALYLCASKGRGRWGNEQFFGPGTRLTVL.